This is a list of T cell receptor beta chains from one sample in a study of OX40 agonist ivuxolimab in advanced cancers. Sequenced by immunoSEQ multiplex PCR; TCRdb stores in-frame clones only, minus some. The table records about 69,000 clones, approximately 87% of them present only once. The sample here was CD4+ or CD8+ T cells sorted from blood, taken in a trial of the OX40 agonist ivuxolimab. Receptor source: an adult with an advanced solid tumor such as melanoma, head and neck, liver or kidney cancer. Both conserved end residues are part of each CDR3. D genes are given only for firm matches. Not every row has a clone size; where given, it reads once, few, many or a size class.

CASSPGTVKGYTF	TGTGCCAGCAGTCCGGGGACAGTAAAAGGCTACACCTTC	TRBJ1-2	TRBV27	TRBD1	NA
CAWSVTGGLTEAFF	TGTGCCTGGAGTGTAACGGGGGGCTTGACTGAAGCTTTCTTT	TRBJ1-1	TRBV30	NA	few
CASSEGGVNTEAFF	TGTGCCAGCAGCGAGGGGGGGGTGAACACTGAAGCTTTCTTT	TRBJ1-1	TRBV16	NA	NA
CATRPWDTLNTEAFF	TGTGCCACCAGACCCTGGGACACTTTGAACACTGAAGCTTTCTTT	TRBJ1-1	TRBV15	NA	few
CAHRMGLAASYEQYF	TGTGCACATAGGATGGGGCTAGCAGCAAGCTACGAGCAGTACTTC	TRBJ2-7	TRBV6-1	NA	NA
CASSESPGVQDTQYF	TGTGCCAGCAGTGAGTCCCCAGGGGTCCAAGATACGCAGTATTTT	TRBJ2-3	TRBV2	NA	NA
CASSVRQGIRRGYGYTF	TGTGCCAGTAGTGTCAGACAGGGAATACGGCGGGGCTATGGCTACACCTTC	TRBJ1-2	TRBV19	TRBD1	NA
CSVDLVADTQYF	TGCAGCGTTGACTTGGTGGCAGATACGCAGTATTTT	TRBJ2-3	TRBV29-1	NA	once
CASNKRGDTGSRETQYF	TGTGCCAGCAACAAGCGGGGGGACACCGGGTCACGGGAGACCCAGTACTTC	TRBJ2-5	TRBV28	TRBD2	once
CASSYSGQGTEAFF	TGTGCCAGCAGTTACTCGGGACAGGGTACGGAAGCTTTCTTT	TRBJ1-1	TRBV6-5	TRBD1	NA
CASDRGGQPQHF	TGTGCCAGTGACAGGGGTGGTCAGCCCCAGCATTTT	TRBJ1-5	TRBV2	TRBD1	NA
CASSKDTENQPQHF	TGTGCCAGCAGTAAGGACACAGAGAATCAGCCCCAGCATTTT	TRBJ1-5	TRBV2	NA	NA
CASSLRLAGGEAQETQYF	TGTGCCAGCAGCTTAAGACTAGCGGGAGGAGAGGCCCAAGAGACCCAGTACTTC	TRBJ2-5	TRBV7-8	TRBD2	NA
CASSLGQKTYTGELFF	TGTGCCAGCAGCTTGGGACAGAAAACTTACACCGGGGAGCTGTTTTTT	TRBJ2-2	TRBV5-5	NA	NA
CSATRVNEQFF	TGCAGCGCGACCCGGGTAAATGAGCAGTTCTTC	TRBJ2-1	TRBV20-1	NA	NA
CASSQAQSGANVLTF	TGTGCCAGCAGTCAGGCGCAGTCTGGGGCCAACGTCCTGACTTTC	TRBJ2-6	TRBV7-3	NA	NA
CASSSLAGGTYNEQFF	TGTGCCAGCAGCTCACTAGCGGGAGGCACGTACAATGAGCAGTTCTTC	TRBJ2-1	TRBV11-3	TRBD2	NA
CASSFGVSGANVLTF	TGTGCCAGCAGCTTCGGGGTCTCTGGGGCCAACGTCCTGACTTTC	TRBJ2-6	TRBV7-9	NA	NA
CASSLGASREQFF	TGTGCCAGCAGCTTAGGGGCGTCTAGAGAGCAGTTCTTC	TRBJ2-1	TRBV7-2	NA	NA
CASSPSGANLAYEQYF	TGTGCCAGTAGTCCAAGCGGAGCGAACTTAGCCTACGAGCAGTACTTC	TRBJ2-7	TRBV19	NA	NA
CASSETGTENTEAFF	TGTGCCAGCAGCGAGACCGGGACGGAGAACACTGAAGCTTTCTTT	TRBJ1-1	TRBV9	NA	NA
CASSLVGEEQFF	TGTGCCAGCAGCCTCGTGGGGGAAGAGCAGTTCTTC	TRBJ2-1	TRBV7-9	NA	NA
CASSVGSAEQFF	TGTGCCAGCAGCGTAGGTTCTGCTGAGCAGTTCTTC	TRBJ2-1	TRBV9	NA	NA
CASSRGRGTETQYF	TGTGCCAGCAGCCGGGGTAGGGGCACGGAGACCCAGTACTTC	TRBJ2-5	TRBV11-3	NA	NA